One sample yielded the 23 T cell receptor beta chains listed below, sequenced in a study of siplizumab effects on memory and regulatory T cells. Sequenced by immunoSEQ multiplex PCR; TCRdb stores in-frame clones only, minus some. The sample has around 97,000 clones, just under 95% seen once. The sequencing sample was made of non-Treg CD4+ T cells sorted from blood. The receptor source for this set is a human donor in good health.

This clone was counted once. V usage is TRBV28 and J usage is TRBJ2-7; D possibly uses TRBD1 or TRBD2 (5 bases each). Trimming pared 2 bases from V and 0 bases from J, leaving 8 bases between. The CDR3 totals 14 residues. Germline-derived CDR1 and CDR2 are MDHEN and SYDVKM. CDR3 DNA sequence: TGTGCCAGCAGTTTACCAGGGAGCTCCTACGAGCAGTACTTC. Translating it yields CASSLPGSSYEQYF.

This sequence joins TRBV5-4 and TRBJ1-4; the D gene is possibly TRBD1 (5 bases). CDR1 SGHNT and CDR2 YYREEE come from the germline V gene (reference sequence). V lost 4 bases, J lost 8 bases, and 15 bases lay in between. This CDR3 contains 14 residues. CDR3: CASSPTLGPEKLFF. In DNA form, the CDR3 reads TGTGCCAGCAGCCCCACTCTGGGGCCCGAAAAACTGTTTTTT.

This clone occurred once. This sequence joins TRBV18 and TRBJ2-7; TRBD2 matches at 8 bases. Losses at the gene ends were 3 bases for V and 6 bases for J; bases not matched to a gene: 13. Per germline, CDR1 KGHSH and CDR2 LQKENI. This CDR3 is 16 amino acids long. CDR3: CASSPSKAGVGIEQYF. CDR3 bases: TGTGCCAGCTCACCGAGCAAAGCGGGAGTAGGTATCGAGCAGTACTTC.

The chain carries TRBV18 and TRBJ1-4; weak D call: TRBD1 (6 bases). The CDR3 spans 19 residues. V lost 5 bases and J lost 5, with 27 bases in between. Germline V gene data show CDR1 as KGHSH and CDR2 as LQKENI. The CDR3 sequence: CASSSIPGHREPLNEKLFF. CDR3 nucleotide sequence: TGTGCCAGCTCATCGATTCCGGGACACCGGGAACCTCTAAATGAAAAACTGTTTTTT.

This chain joins TRBV5-1 and TRBJ2-3; D might be TRBD1 (6 bases). CDR1 is SGHRS, CDR2 YFSETQ, per germline. V lost 0 bases, J lost 0 bases, and 8 bases lay in between. The CDR3 extends over 15 amino acids. The CDR3 here is CASSLGTVSTDTQYF. In DNA, the CDR3 is TGCGCCAGCAGCTTGGGGACAGTCAGCACAGATACGCAGTATTTT. The full variable domain, completed using reference TRBV5-1 and TRBJ2-3, is KAGVTQTPRYLIKTRGQQVTLSCSPISGHRSVSWYQQTPGQGLQFLFEYFSETQRNKGNFPGRFSGRQFSNSRSEMNVSTLELGDSALYLCASSLGTVSTDTQYFGPGTRLTVL.

This chain connects TRBV6-6 to TRBJ2-5; no reliable D call. Trimming removed 0 bases from V and 4 bases from J, with 9 bases in between. The CDR3 contains 14 residues. Germline CDR1 and CDR2: MNHNY and SVGAGI (reference sequence). The CDR3 spells CASSYSGLLETQYF. CDR3 bases: TGTGCCAGCAGTTACTCTGGCCTCTTAGAGACCCAGTACTTC.

This clone showed up just once. V usage is TRBV2 and J usage is TRBJ1-4; D uncertain. The CDR3 sequence is 14 residues long. The V end was cut by 9 bases, the J end by 1 base, with 12 bases between. Per germline, CDR1 SNHLY and CDR2 FYNNEI. The CDR3 loop is CASTNLVTNEKLFF. CDR3 DNA sequence: TGTGCCAGTACGAACTTAGTAACTAATGAAAAACTGTTTTTT.

This rearrangement joins TRBV18 to TRBJ1-5; D is unresolved. This CDR3 contains 12 residues. Trimming took 2 bases from V and 9 from J, leaving 8 bases between them. Germline V gene lookup returns CDR1 KGHSH and CDR2 LQKENI. CDR3 in DNA: TGTGCCAGCTCACCAGTGTCCGGGCCCCAGCATTTT. Amino acids: CASSPVSGPQHF.

V usage is TRBV30 and J usage is TRBJ2-1, with TRBD2 identical over 9 bases. The trim removed 5 bases at V and 2 bases at J, leaving 7 bases unmatched. The CDR3 covers 15 residues. The V gene's germline CDR1 is GTSNPN and CDR2 SVGIG (reference sequence). The CDR3 DNA reads as TGTGCCTGGGGCGTTAGCGGGGGAGCCTACAATGAGCAGTTCTTC. Protein sequence: CAWGVSGGAYNEQFF.

The chain couples TRBV5-1 to TRBJ2-7; 10 bases fit TRBD1. Trimming took 4 bases from V and 5 from J; bases not matched to a gene: 3. This CDR3 is built from 13 residues. The V gene's germline CDR1 is SGHRS and CDR2 YFSETQ. This CDR3 is CASSRDRGDEQYF. The CDR3 nucleotides are TGCGCCAGCAGCCGGGACAGGGGCGACGAGCAGTACTTC.

The rearrangement links TRBV5-4 to TRBJ1-1; 8 bases fit TRBD1. The CDR3 loop spans 12 amino acids. The junction had 3 bases not matched to a gene; V was cut back by 5 bases and J by 6 bases. CDR1 SGHNT and CDR2 YYREEE come from the germline V gene (reference sequence). The CDR3 DNA is TGTGCCAGCAGACGGACAGGGTCTGAAGCTTTCTTT. Translation gives CASRRTGSEAFF.

This rearrangement joins TRBV6-7 to TRBJ2-1; TRBD2 agrees at 8 bases. TRBV6-7 falls under the ORF class, with uncertain function. The CDR3 runs to 14 residues. With V trimmed by 10 bases and J by 9 bases, 14 bases remained unmatched. CDR3 nucleotide sequence: TGTGCCATTATAGCCGGGACTAGGTCTGGTGAGCAGTTCTTC. This translates into CAIIAGTRSGEQFF.

The CDR3 spells CASSSTETSYEQYF. The DNA of the CDR3 is TGTGCCAGCAGCTCGACAGAAACCTCCTACGAGCAGTACTTC. This chain uses TRBV7-8 with TRBJ2-7, with TRBD1 as a possible D gene (5 bases). The V end was cut by 4 bases, the J end by 0 bases, with 10 bases between. The length of the CDR3 is 14 residues. CDR1 SGHVS and CDR2 FQNEAQ come from the germline V gene.

The rearrangement joins TRBV6-6 to TRBJ1-1, with TRBD1 matching over 8 bases. Germline V CDR1 and CDR2: MNHNY, SVGAGI (reference sequence). The CDR3 extends over 16 amino acids. Trimming at V came to 4 bases and at J to 1 base, leaving 8 bases not matched to a gene. The CDR3 DNA is TGTGCCAGCAGTTCCCTCCAGGGGGCGCGGAACACTGAAGCTTTCTTT. It translates to CASSSLQGARNTEAFF.

The rearrangement joins TRBV2 to TRBJ2-7; D is possibly TRBD2 (6 bases). The CDR3 consists of 18 residues. Germline CDR1 SNHLY, CDR2 FYNNEI. V was pared by 10 bases and J by 5 bases, with 33 bases between. CDR3 amino acids: CAIHPLRPVREARDEQYF. The CDR3 region has the DNA TGTGCCATACATCCCCTCCGTCCCGTGAGGGAGGCTCGCGACGAGCAGTACTTC.

The gene calls are TRBV5-1 and TRBJ1-1, with a tentative D call TRBD1 (6 bases). Germline CDR1 is SGHRS and CDR2 is YFSETQ. The CDR3 length is 17 residues. The V gene lost 0 bases and the J gene lost 0 bases, with 15 bases spanning the gap. DNA of the CDR3: TGCGCCAGCAGCTTGGCCCCCTTGACAGGACTGAACACTGAAGCTTTCTTT. Its protein product is CASSLAPLTGLNTEAFF.

This chain connects TRBV27 to TRBJ1-2; D ambiguous. Germline lookup yields CDR1 MNHEY and CDR2 SMNVEV (reference sequence). The CDR3 has 16 amino acids. V dropped 0 bases and J dropped 1 base, with 12 bases sitting between them. CDR3 residues: CASSLSYRGDNYGYTF. The CDR3 nucleotides are TGTGCCAGCAGTTTATCGTATCGTGGAGATAACTATGGCTACACCTTC.

The gene calls are TRBV4-2 and TRBJ2-5; 8 bases align to TRBD1. This CDR3 is built from 14 residues. Germline values: CDR1 LGHNA, CDR2 YNFKEQ. V gave up 4 bases and J gave up 4 bases; unmatched junction bases: 5. This CDR3 is CASSPGTGGETQYF. As DNA, the CDR3 is TGTGCCAGCAGCCCTGGGACAGGCGGAGAGACCCAGTACTTC.

This clone was counted a single time. The CDR3 loop is CASSPLGSGSDEQYF. CDR3 nucleotides: TGTGCCAGCAGCCCCCTCGGAAGCGGGAGCGACGAGCAGTACTTC. The gene calls are TRBV11-2 and TRBJ2-7, with 8 bases identical to TRBD2. V lost 5 bases to trimming and J lost 5 bases; unmatched junction nucleotides: 11. The CDR3 spans 15 residues. Per the germline V gene, CDR1 is SGHAT and CDR2 is FQNNGV.

CDR3 DNA: TGTGCCAGTAGTATCCGGGGGGCGGTCACCGGGGAGCTGTTTTTT. Residues: CASSIRGAVTGELFF. The V gene is TRBV19, the J gene TRBJ2-2, with a possible D match to TRBD2 (7 bases). The CDR3 runs 15 residues. V lost 3 bases, J lost 4 bases, and 12 bases lay in between. Germline CDR1 and CDR2: LNHDA and SQIVND (reference sequence).

The V and J genes are TRBV19 and TRBJ2-5; tentatively, D is TRBD1 or TRBD2 (5 bases each). Trimming cost V 1 base and J 1 base, with 13 bases left between them. Germline assignment: CDR1 LNHDA and CDR2 SQIVND (reference sequence). The CDR3 has 16 residues. The CDR3 sequence is CASSIGGTGLQETQYF. The CDR3 nucleotides read TGTGCCAGTAGTATAGGTGGGACGGGCCTCCAAGAGACCCAGTACTTC.

J is TRBJ1-1 and V is TRBV6-6; a possible D gene is TRBD1 (5 bases). The CDR3 has 15 amino acids. V was pared by 8 bases and J by 3 bases, with 19 bases between. Per germline, CDR1 MNHNY and CDR2 SVGAGI (reference sequence). CDR3 in amino acids: CASYLTYRLDTEAFF. DNA for the CDR3: TGTGCCAGCTATCTAACGTACAGGCTCGACACTGAAGCTTTCTTT.

V usage is TRBV7-6 and J usage is TRBJ2-2, with TRBD1 as a possible D gene (5 bases). The germline V and J ends were trimmed by 2 bases and 2 bases, with 12 bases remaining between them. The CDR3 sequence is 16 residues long. CDR1 and CDR2 (germline): SGHVS, FNYEAQ. The CDR3 bases are TGTGCCAGCAGCTTATTCGGACACCTTAACACCGGGGAGCTGTTTTTT. Amino acid sequence: CASSLFGHLNTGELFF.